Below are 20 T cell receptor beta chains sequenced from a single sample in a study of cytomegalovirus exposure and HLA in healthy donors (dated by TCRdb to 2015 to 2018). Library preparation was by the immunoSEQ multiplex PCR assay. A mixture of 60 forward primers for TCR Vbeta segments and 13 reverse primers for TCR Jbeta segments was used in the multiplex PCR. TCRdb limited this immuneACCESS table to in-frame rearrangements with V and J called. A share of clones is missing; checked studies link under half to unresolved V genes, and the rest is unexplained. This sample gives 240,000 or so clones in total; about 81% of them show up just once. The ten largest clones add up to 5.4% of the sample. The specimen sequenced was PBMCs. These receptors originate from a woman aged 40 to 50 in good health and CMV-seropositive.

This clone was seen a few times. The chain recombines TRBV7-2 with TRBJ1-5, with TRBD1 as a possible D gene (5 bases). CDR3 length: 15 amino acids. CDR1 and CDR2 from the germline V gene are SGHTA and FQGNSA. Trimming removed 5 bases from V and 4 bases from J, with 15 bases in between. The CDR3 bases are TGTGCCAGCAGCGCGGTAGGGGATGGGAATCAGCCCCAGCATTTT. Its translation: CASSAVGDGNQPQHF.

The rearrangement joins TRBV5-1 to TRBJ2-1, with 7 positions matching TRBD2. The length of the CDR3 is 16 residues. The V and J ends lost 0 bases and 9 bases, in that order; junction bases with no gene match: 12. The germline V gene encodes CDR1 SGHRS and CDR2 YFSETQ. Here the CDR3 reads CASSLESAGVMIEQFF. CDR3 bases: TGCGCCAGCAGCTTGGAAAGCGCGGGGGTGATGATTGAGCAGTTCTTC. The full variable domain, rest sourced from reference TRBV5-1 and TRBJ2-1, is KAGVTQTPRYLIKTRGQQVTLSCSPISGHRSVSWYQQTPGQGLQFLFEYFSETQRNKGNFPGRFSGRQFSNSRSEMNVSTLELGDSALYLCASSLESAGVMIEQFFGPGTRLTVL.

The chain combines TRBV4-1 with TRBJ2-1; TRBD2 aligns across 10 bases. The CDR3 has 15 amino acids. The junction had 3 bases not matched to a gene; V was cut back by 1 base and J by 6 bases. Germline CDR1 is MGHRA and CDR2 is YSYEKL. CDR3 nucleotides: TGCGCCAGCAGCCAAGTTTGGACTAGCGGCAATGAGCAGTTCTTC. Translation gives CASSQVWTSGNEQFF.

This clone turned up a few times. The chain recombines TRBV28 with TRBJ1-1, with D possibly being TRBD1 (5 bases). CDR3 length equals 12 residues. The V end lost 7 bases, the J end lost 3 bases, and 9 bases lay between the germline ends. Germline CDR1 and CDR2: MDHEN and SYDVKM. CDR3 nucleotide sequence: TGTGCCAGCATCTGGGGGGACACTGAAGCTTTCTTT. As protein: CASIWGDTEAFF.

V usage is TRBV29-1 and J usage is TRBJ2-7; no clear D. CDR3 length equals 14 residues. Per the germline V gene, CDR1 is SQVTM and CDR2 is ANQGSEA. V was cut by 0 bases and J by 2 bases, with 11 bases left in between. The CDR3 sequence: CSVEDLGLPYEQYF. DNA for the CDR3: TGCAGCGTTGAAGATCTGGGCCTCCCCTACGAGCAGTACTTC.

Worth noting for this clone: Germline is not matched at one junction end, which may reflect a read error. The rearrangement links TRBV29-1 to TRBJ1-1; possible D gene TRBD1, 5 bases. This CDR3 has 12 amino acids. The germline V gene has CDR1 SQVTM and CDR2 ANQGSEA. CDR3 sequence reads: CSVVDRQTGAFF. The CDR3 nucleotides are TGCAGCGTTGTAGACAGACAGACTGGAGCTTTCTTT.

V is TRBV6-6 and J is TRBJ2-1, with a weak D call TRBD2 (6 bases). Germline CDR1 MNHNY, CDR2 SVGAGI (reference sequence). The CDR3 is 16 residues long. V was trimmed by 9 bases and J by 5 bases, leaving 23 bases between them. The CDR3 protein is CASWGDRDRNNNEQFF. The CDR3 DNA follows: TGTGCCAGTTGGGGGGACCGGGACCGCAATAACAATGAGCAGTTCTTC.

The V gene is TRBV27, the J gene TRBJ1-4; D might be TRBD1 (6 bases). Between the trimmed V and J ends, which lost 5 bases and 0 bases, there was a span of 19 bases. This CDR3 region has 18 residues. The germline CDR1 and CDR2 sequences are MNHEY and SMNVEV (reference sequence). The chain's CDR3 is CASSPLQGNPATNEKLFF. The CDR3 DNA follows: TGTGCCAGCAGTCCCTTACAGGGTAACCCAGCAACTAATGAAAAACTGTTTTTT.

The chain is built from TRBV7-9 and TRBJ2-5; D is unresolved. The germline V gene encodes CDR1 SEHNR and CDR2 FQNEAQ (reference sequence). This CDR3 is 14 amino acids long. The V and J ends lost 7 bases and 1 base respectively, with 13 bases between them. CDR3 bases: TGTGCCAGCACCTTGGTTTCTAGCCAAGAGACCCAGTACTTC. Translation gives CASTLVSSQETQYF.

The rearrangement links TRBV7-9 to TRBJ1-5; 8 bases fit TRBD1. CDR3 length: 16 amino acids. J was trimmed by 4 bases and V by 5 bases; bases with no gene match: 10. The V gene's germline CDR1 is SEHNR and CDR2 FQNEAQ (reference sequence). CDR3 loop: CASSMIQGARNQPQHF. CDR3 DNA sequence: TGTGCCAGCAGCATGATTCAGGGGGCGCGTAATCAGCCCCAGCATTTT.

The table lists this clone with a count of one. The genes are TRBV7-8 and TRBJ2-5; tentatively, D is TRBD2 (7 bases). Germline V CDR1 and CDR2: SGHVS, FQNEAQ. The CDR3 contains 17 residues. The germline V and J ends were trimmed by 1 base and 0 bases, with 15 bases remaining between them. The CDR3: CASSLVHGGGHQETQYF. CDR3 sequence (DNA): TGTGCCAGCAGCTTAGTTCATGGCGGGGGCCACCAAGAGACCCAGTACTTC.

The chain uses TRBV30 and TRBJ2-5, with 7 bases aligning to TRBD2. The CDR3 has 12 amino acids. Germline V gene data show CDR1 as GTSNPN and CDR2 as SVGIG (reference sequence). With V trimmed by 0 bases and J by 11 bases, 6 bases remained unmatched. In DNA, the CDR3 is TGTGCCTGGAGTGTACCCGGGGGGAGACAGTACTTC. Amino acid sequence: CAWSVPGGRQYF.

The chain joins TRBV9 to TRBJ2-5; weak D call: TRBD2 (7 bases). V dropped 2 bases and J dropped 2 bases, with 10 bases sitting between them. The CDR3 is 14 residues long. Germline CDR1 SGDLS, CDR2 YYNGEE. CDR3 coding DNA: TGTGCCAGCAGCGTGGGAGGGACACAAGAGACCCAGTACTTC. It encodes CASSVGGTQETQYF.

The J gene is TRBJ2-1, the V gene TRBV7-2; tentative D call: TRBD2 (6 bases). CDR1 and CDR2 (germline): SGHTA, FQGNSA. The CDR3 runs to 15 residues. Deletions cut 5 bases from V and 2 bases from J, with 13 bases between. The CDR3 sequence: CASSPGTGTYNEQFF. The CDR3 DNA is TGTGCCAGCAGCCCCGGGACTGGGACCTACAATGAGCAGTTCTTC.

The genes are TRBV30 and TRBJ2-2; 12 bases are a match to TRBD2. CDR1 and CDR2 from the germline V gene are GTSNPN and SVGIG (reference sequence). The V segment lost 5 bases and the J segment 8 bases; nucleotides outside the gene matches: 9. The CDR3 totals 15 residues. The CDR3 is CAWSQTSGSEGELFF. CDR3 DNA sequence: TGTGCCTGGTCTCAGACTAGCGGGAGTGAGGGGGAGCTGTTTTTT. Together with reference TRBV30 and TRBJ2-2, the CDR3 gives the full variable domain: SQTIHQWPATLVQPVGSPLSLECTVEGTSNPNLYWYRQAAGRGLQLLFYSVGIGQISSEVPQNLSASRPQDRQFILSSKKLLLSDSGFYLCAWSQTSGSEGELFFGEGSRLTVL.

V usage is TRBV6-5 and J usage is TRBJ1-6, with D perhaps matching TRBD1 (5 bases). Per the germline V gene, CDR1 is MNHEY and CDR2 is SVGAGI. This CDR3 is built from 13 residues. Trimming shortened V by 8 bases and J by 7 bases, and 12 bases separated the two germline ends. The CDR3 coding sequence is TGTGCCAGCGGGGCAGATTACAATTCACCCCTCCACTTT. This translates into CASGADYNSPLHF.

The V gene is TRBV6-5, the J gene TRBJ1-2; weak D call: TRBD1 (5 bases). The CDR3 runs 14 residues. Germline CDR1 reads MNHEY; CDR2 reads SVGAGI. V was cut by 5 bases and J by 2 bases, with 12 bases left in between. DNA for the CDR3: TGTGCCAGCAGTCGGCGGGGGTCAAACTATGGCTACACCTTC. Its translation is CASSRRGSNYGYTF.

This chain joins TRBV30 and TRBJ1-1; 8 nucleotides align to TRBD1. The V segment lost 5 bases and the J segment 2 bases; nucleotides outside the gene matches: 7. Germline loops: CDR1 GTSNPN, CDR2 SVGIG (reference sequence). This CDR3 region has 14 residues. DNA for the CDR3: TGTGCCTGGTCTTTGGACAGGGTCAACACTGAAGCTTTCTTT. This translates into CAWSLDRVNTEAFF.

V gene TRBV5-8 combines with J gene TRBJ1-1; D gene ambiguous. Trimming cost V 3 bases and J 4 bases, with 10 bases left between them. Germline CDR1 is SGHTS and CDR2 is YDEGEE. This CDR3 comprises 13 residues. The CDR3, as DNA: TGTGCCAGCAGCTCTGGGAGGGTCACTGAAGCTTTCTTT. It yields the protein CASSSGRVTEAFF.

The gene calls are TRBV10-3 and TRBJ2-5; 9 positions match TRBD1. The CDR3 consists of 14 residues. Germline trimming cut 7 bases from V and 5 bases from J; bases unmatched to any gene: 8. Per the germline V gene, CDR1 is ENHRY and CDR2 is SYGVKD. The chain's CDR3 is CAIIGQGRLETQYF. The CDR3 DNA reads TGTGCCATCATAGGACAGGGGCGGTTGGAGACCCAGTACTTC.